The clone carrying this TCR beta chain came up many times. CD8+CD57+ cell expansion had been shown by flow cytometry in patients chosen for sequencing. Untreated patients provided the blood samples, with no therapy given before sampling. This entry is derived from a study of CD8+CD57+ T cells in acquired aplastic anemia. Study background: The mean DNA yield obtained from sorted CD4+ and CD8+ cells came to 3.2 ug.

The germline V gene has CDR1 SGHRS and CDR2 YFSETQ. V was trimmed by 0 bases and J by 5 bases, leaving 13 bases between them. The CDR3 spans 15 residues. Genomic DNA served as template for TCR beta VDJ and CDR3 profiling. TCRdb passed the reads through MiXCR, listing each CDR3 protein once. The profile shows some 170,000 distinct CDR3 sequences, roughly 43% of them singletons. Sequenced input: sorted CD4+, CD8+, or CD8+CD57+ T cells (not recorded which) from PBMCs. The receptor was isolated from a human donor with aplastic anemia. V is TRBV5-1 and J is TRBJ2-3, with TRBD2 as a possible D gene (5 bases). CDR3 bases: TGCGCCAGCAGCTTGGGACGGGGTCTGGTAGATACGCAGTATTTT. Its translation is CASSLGRGLVDTQYF.